Presented here are 11 T cell receptor beta chains from one specimen sequenced in a study of blood T cell repertoires in COVID-19. Here immunoSEQ multiplex PCR was the method, and the copy in TCRdb shows in-frame clones only, minus some. The sample lists hundreds of thousands of clones, roughly 85% occurring once. Sequenced sample: PBMCs or T cells enriched from blood (not recorded which). Receptors originate from a man aged 40-49 years who had been exposed to COVID-19.

This clone was seen many times. The chain has TRBV7-9 and TRBJ2-1; 9 bases agree with TRBD1. Losses at the gene ends were 1 base for V and 3 bases for J; bases not matched to a gene: 10. The CDR3 covers 18 residues. CDR1 and CDR2 (germline): SEHNR, FQNEAQ (reference sequence). CDR3 DNA sequence: TGTGCCAGCAGCTTAGAGGACAGGGGTAGGTGGGGCTACAATGAGCAGTTCTTC. Translated: CASSLEDRGRWGYNEQFF.

The chain links TRBV6-4 to TRBJ1-5, with a weak D call TRBD1 (6 bases). The CDR3 consists of 14 residues. The V and J ends lost 5 bases and 7 bases respectively, with 15 bases between them. The germline CDR1 and CDR2 sequences are MRHNA and SNTAGT. CDR3 sequence reads: CASSPGSGVQPQHF. In DNA, the CDR3 is TGTGCCAGCAGTCCCGGATCAGGGGTCCAGCCCCAGCATTTT.

V usage is TRBV2 and J usage is TRBJ2-7, with 8 positions matching TRBD1. The CDR3 spans 14 residues. Trimming at V came to 6 bases and at J to 0 bases, leaving 4 bases not matched to a gene. The germline gives CDR1 SNHLY, CDR2 FYNNEI. This CDR3 is CASSQDRASYEQYF. The DNA of the CDR3 is TGTGCCAGCAGCCAGGACAGGGCCTCCTACGAGCAGTACTTC.

The chain joins TRBV5-6 to TRBJ1-1; possible D gene TRBD1, 5 bases. Trimming removed 4 bases at V and 7 bases at J, with 17 bases between. This CDR3 comprises 14 residues. The germline V gene has CDR1 SGHDT and CDR2 YYEEEE. The CDR3 sequence: CASSPNGAAGEAFF. The DNA for the CDR3 is TGTGCCAGCAGCCCGAATGGGGCAGCGGGTGAAGCTTTCTTT.

This chain uses TRBV6-1 with TRBJ2-1; 10 bases are a match to TRBD2. Trimming removed 8 bases from V and 7 bases from J; junction bases left unmatched: 8. The CDR3 contains 14 residues. Germline CDR1 reads MNHNS; CDR2 reads SASEGT. The CDR3 DNA is TGTGCCAGCCTCAGCGGGAGGGCCGCAAATGAGCAGTTCTTC. Translating it yields CASLSGRAANEQFF.

This clone appeared once. V gene TRBV4-1 combines with J gene TRBJ1-6; 10 bases are a match to TRBD1. The CDR3 has 18 amino acids. The J segment lost 8 bases and the V segment lost 4 bases, leaving 14 bases of the junction unmatched. The germline V gene has CDR1 MGHRA and CDR2 YSYEKL. The CDR3 spells CASSLGFGGDRGDSPLHF. In DNA, the CDR3 is TGCGCCAGCAGCCTTGGATTTGGGGGGGACAGGGGTGATTCACCCCTCCACTTT.

The chain combines TRBV5-1 with TRBJ2-3; D gene unclear. CDR3 length: 13 amino acids. Trimming took off 5 bases at V and 0 bases at J, with 7 bases between the two ends. From germline, CDR1 is SGHRS and CDR2 YFSETQ. The CDR3 is CASSSVSTDTQYF. CDR3 bases: TGCGCCAGCAGTTCAGTTAGCACAGATACGCAGTATTTT.

The chain is built from TRBV23-1 and TRBJ2-5; 8 positions agree with TRBD2. TRBV23-1 is identified as an open reading frame with a role that is uncertain. CDR3 length equals 15 residues. After removal of 2 bases from V and 4 bases from J, the junction contained 6 bases not matched to a gene. CDR3 nucleotides: TGCGCCAGCAGTCAAGTGGAGCGGGAGTCAGAGACCCAGTACTTC. Amino acids: CASSQVERESETQYF.

The chain uses TRBV24-1 and TRBJ2-3; TRBD2 aligns across 16 bases. The germline V gene has CDR1 KGHDR and CDR2 SFDVKD. Trimming took 5 bases from V and 6 from J; bases not matched to a gene: 4. The CDR3 has 16 amino acids. In DNA form, the CDR3 reads TGTGCCACCAGTGTAGGGGGACTAGCGGGAGGGGATACGCAGTATTTT. It yields the protein CATSVGGLAGGDTQYF.

This chain's CDR3 is CASSQAVVSGANVLTF. Here the CDR3 DNA reads TGTGCCAGCAGCCAAGCGGTTGTCTCTGGGGCCAACGTCCTGACTTTC. The chain couples TRBV4-2 to TRBJ2-6; D is undetermined. This CDR3 comprises 16 residues. Germline V CDR1 and CDR2: LGHNA, YNFKEQ. V gave up 1 base and J gave up 0 bases, with 7 bases separating them.

The J gene is TRBJ2-5, the V gene TRBV6-5; D possibly corresponds to TRBD1 (5 bases). Germline V gives CDR1 MNHEY, CDR2 SVGAGI. Trimming took 2 bases from V and 5 from J, leaving 12 bases between them. CDR3 size: 14 residues. The CDR3 loop reads CASSYERGRETQYF. CDR3 DNA: TGTGCCAGCAGTTACGAAAGGGGCCGGGAGACCCAGTACTTC.